This T cell receptor (beta chain) was sequenced for a study of cytomegalovirus exposure and HLA in healthy donors. Measured with immunoSEQ multiplex PCR; TCRdb has only the in-frame clones, and not every one. Counted here are about 140,000 clones, around 86% occurring once; the ten biggest clones make up around 10%. The sample was PBMCs. This clonotype was sampled from a young man in good health and CMV-seropositive.

Here the CDR3 reads CASSDGGLGNQPQHF. In DNA, the CDR3 is TGTGCCAGCAGTGATGGGGGCTTGGGCAATCAGCCCCAGCATTTT. The chain joins TRBV25-1 to TRBJ1-5, with a tentative D call TRBD1 (6 bases). Germline lookup yields CDR1 MGHDK and CDR2 SYGVNS. Trimming stripped 3 bases from V and 2 bases from J, with 11 bases between. CDR3 length equals 15 residues.